The text below deals with one T cell receptor beta chain. This clone was detected a few times. The clone's antigen remains unknown. Base qualities are missing; no much larger clone stands one base away. The data stem from a study of blood T cell repertoires in COVID-19 (dated by TCRdb to 2018 to 2021). Describing the broader study: Samples from collaborators originated in the United States, Italy and Spain and spanned both the acute and convalescent phases of COVID-19. The repertoires were released in a freely available public database intended as a resource for research on the immune response to SARS-CoV-2. Deeply sampled blood TCRbeta repertoires from subjects exposed to, actively infected with, or recovered from COVID-19 were included in the dataset. Where available, HLA class I and class II types were taken from metadata supplied by the sample provider and were not determined by assay-based typing. Samples were obtained from the ongoing ImmuneRACE study (first 160 participants) and from about 1,300 subjects provided by 6 global collaborators. The prospective study material was composed of cDNA or gDNA derived from T cells, B-cell-depleted T cells, or PBMCs. A de-identified subject ID, COVID-19 status, age in years and sex were almost always included in the sample metadata.

The germline V end is reduced by 6 bases and the J end by 7 bases; junction bases left unmatched: 14. Sequences SGHTA (CDR1) and FQGNSA (CDR2) are obtained from the germline V gene. From the cysteine through the phenylalanine, the CDR3 covers 17 amino acids. The entry retains the CDR3 DNA only, 51 bases that are in frame from base 1. Whole blood was collected in K2EDTA tubes by collaborating institutions according to the institutions' own protocols. For TCRbeta analysis, collaborator samples were shipped as frozen whole blood, as isolated PBMCs, or as DNA extracted from either sample type. The immunoSEQ Assay, a bias-controlled multiplex PCR, was used to amplify TCRbeta CDR3 regions from genomic DNA. Per the authors' processing: The number of nucleated cells in each sample was estimated from the amplification of reference gene primers within the assay. To quantify the absolute abundance of each unique TCRbeta CDR3 rearrangement, sequence reads were collapsed and filtered. For each sample, productive Simpson clonality was calculated as the square root of Simpson's diversity index over productive rearrangements. TCRdb retrieved this table from immuneACCESS and kept in-frame rearrangements only. Not all clones are present; in checked studies, unresolved V genes account for under half, and no reason is known for the remainder. V and J calls and clone size are copied from that table; D and trimming were computed from the DNA. A total of approximately 33,000 clones appear in this sample, approximately 91% of them only once. Roughly a fifth of the sample comes from the top ten.

The full study reports these points: The quantity of clinical and demographic metadata differed by source and by participant and was supplied without curation.

The source of this sequence is a man between 70 and 80 years old with acute or convalescent COVID-19. The chain is assembled from TRBV7-2 and TRBJ2-1; 11 central nucleotides agree with TRBD2. Material for sequencing was peripheral blood. The DNA sequence is given as TGTGCCAGCAGGCCCAAACTAGCGGGAGAAGCCAGTAATGAGCAGTTCTTC. It translates as CASRPKLAGEASNEQFF.